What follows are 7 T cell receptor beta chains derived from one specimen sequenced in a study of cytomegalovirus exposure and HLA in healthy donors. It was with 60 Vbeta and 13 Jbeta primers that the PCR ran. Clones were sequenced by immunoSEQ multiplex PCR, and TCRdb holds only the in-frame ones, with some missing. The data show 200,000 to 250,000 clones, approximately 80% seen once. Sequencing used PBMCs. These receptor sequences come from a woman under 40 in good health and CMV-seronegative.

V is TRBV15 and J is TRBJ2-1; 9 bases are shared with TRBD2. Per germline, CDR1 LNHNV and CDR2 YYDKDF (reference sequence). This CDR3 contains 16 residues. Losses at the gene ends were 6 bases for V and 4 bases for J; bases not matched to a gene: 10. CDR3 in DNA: TGTGCCACCAGGAGCCTTCTAGCGGGGTCTTACAATGAGCAGTTCTTC. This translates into CATRSLLAGSYNEQFF.

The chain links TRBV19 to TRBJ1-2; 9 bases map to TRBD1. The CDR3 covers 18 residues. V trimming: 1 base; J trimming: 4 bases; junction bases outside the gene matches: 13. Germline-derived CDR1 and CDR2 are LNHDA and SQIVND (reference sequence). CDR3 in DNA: TGTGCCAGTAGTATAGTATGGACAGGGGTACCTCCTTCCTATGGCTACACCTTC. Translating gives CASSIVWTGVPPSYGYTF.

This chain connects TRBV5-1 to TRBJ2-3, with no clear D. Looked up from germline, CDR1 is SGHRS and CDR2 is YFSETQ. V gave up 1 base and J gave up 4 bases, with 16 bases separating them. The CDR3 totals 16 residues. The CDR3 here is CASSLWVLAEPDTQYF. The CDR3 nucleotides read TGCGCCAGCAGCTTGTGGGTATTGGCGGAGCCAGATACGCAGTATTTT.

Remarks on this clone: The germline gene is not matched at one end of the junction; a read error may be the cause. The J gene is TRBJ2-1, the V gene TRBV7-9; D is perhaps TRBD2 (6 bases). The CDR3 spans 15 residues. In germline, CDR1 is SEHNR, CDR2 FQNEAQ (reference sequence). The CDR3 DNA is TGTTCCAGCAGCCCCCGGAGGGGACCATACAATGAGCAGTTCTTC. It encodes CSSSPRRGPYNEQFF.

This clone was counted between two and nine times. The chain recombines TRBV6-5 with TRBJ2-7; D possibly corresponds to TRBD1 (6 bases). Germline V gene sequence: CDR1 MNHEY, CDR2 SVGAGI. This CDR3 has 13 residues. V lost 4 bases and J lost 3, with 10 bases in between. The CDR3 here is CASSFGTFYEQYF. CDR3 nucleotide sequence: TGTGCCAGCAGTTTCGGGACATTCTACGAGCAGTACTTC.

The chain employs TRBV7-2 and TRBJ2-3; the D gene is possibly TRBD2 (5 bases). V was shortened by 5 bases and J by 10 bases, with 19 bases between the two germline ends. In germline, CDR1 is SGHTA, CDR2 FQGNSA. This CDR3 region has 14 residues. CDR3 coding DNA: TGTGCCAGCAGCAGAAAGCCCCCCGGGATTCCGCAGTATTTT. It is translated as CASSRKPPGIPQYF.

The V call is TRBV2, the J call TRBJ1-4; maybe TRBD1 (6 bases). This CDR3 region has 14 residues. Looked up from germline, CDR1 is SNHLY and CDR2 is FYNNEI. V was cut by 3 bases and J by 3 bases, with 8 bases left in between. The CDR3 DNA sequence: TGTGCCAGCAGTGACGCAGGGGCTAATGAAAAACTGTTTTTT. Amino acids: CASSDAGANEKLFF.